These 24 T cell receptor beta chains were all obtained from the same sample, sequenced in a study of cytotoxic CD8 clonotypes in ibrutinib-treated CLL. Sequencing used immunoSEQ multiplex PCR; TCRdb keeps in-frame clones, though not all of them. This table has 150,000 to 200,000 clones, less than 85% appearing once. The sequencing here drew on PBMCs, taken after 24 months of ibrutinib treatment. The receptors originated from a human donor with chronic lymphocytic leukemia.

This clone was recorded once. The genes are TRBV28 and TRBJ1-3; D is unresolved. CDR3 length: 16 residues. Deletions cut 3 bases from V and 1 base from J, with 13 bases between. The V gene's germline CDR1 is MDHEN and CDR2 SYDVKM. CDR3 loop: CASSFSRRGSGNTIYF. Written as DNA, the CDR3 is TGTGCCAGCAGTTTCTCCCGCCGAGGATCTGGAAACACCATATATTTT.

The chain combines TRBV27 with TRBJ2-6, with unresolved D. The CDR3 is made up of 14 amino acids. V was pared by 8 bases and J by 2 bases, with 10 bases between. Germline CDR1 MNHEY, CDR2 SMNVEV (reference sequence). DNA of the CDR3: TGTGCCAGCCAAAACCGGGCTGGGGCCAACGTCCTGACTTTC. Amino acid sequence: CASQNRAGANVLTF.

This clone was observed once. CDR3 region: CASSYQAWDPPSEQYF. The CDR3 DNA is TGTGCCAGCAGCTACCAGGCCTGGGATCCCCCTTCCGAGCAGTACTTC. This chain connects TRBV7-2 to TRBJ2-7; D uncertain. Trimming stripped 4 bases from V and 6 bases from J, with 22 bases between. Germline CDR1 SGHTA, CDR2 FQGNSA. The CDR3 has 16 residues.

The V gene is TRBV18, the J gene TRBJ1-2; D not resolved. This CDR3 has 15 amino acids. Germline-derived CDR1 and CDR2 are KGHSH and LQKENI. Deletions cut 4 bases from V and 1 base from J, with 13 bases between. The CDR3 DNA sequence: TGTGCCAGCTCACTCCTCGGGGAATATAACTATGGCTACACCTTC. As protein: CASSLLGEYNYGYTF.

The gene calls are TRBV7-2 and TRBJ2-7, with 7 bases matching TRBD2. The V gene end was trimmed by 4 bases and the J gene end by 2 bases; junction bases not matched to a gene: 2. The length of the CDR3 is 13 residues. CDR1 is SGHTA, CDR2 FQGNSA, per germline. The CDR3 DNA is TGTGCCAGCAGCTCCGGACTAGCCTACGAGCAGTACTTC. It yields the protein CASSSGLAYEQYF.

The gene calls are TRBV4-2 and TRBJ2-1, with TRBD2 matching 11 bases. The CDR3 is 18 amino acids. J lost 4 bases, V lost 1 base, and 9 bases had no gene match. Germline V CDR1 and CDR2: LGHNA, YNFKEQ. The CDR3 loop is CASSQVTSGSTGYNEQFF. The CDR3 nucleotides read TGTGCCAGCAGCCAAGTAACTAGCGGGAGTACGGGGTACAATGAGCAGTTCTTC.

V is TRBV5-1 and J is TRBJ1-2; D is ambiguous. The CDR3 sequence is 12 residues long. Germline V lookup: CDR1 SGHRS, CDR2 YFSETQ. V was trimmed by 3 bases and J by 4 bases, leaving 7 bases between them. The CDR3 coding sequence is TGCGCCAGCAGCTGGGGTAGCTATGGCTACACCTTC. Its translation: CASSWGSYGYTF.

CDR3 bases: TGTGCCAGCAGCTTGGCGAGACTACAGCCGAACACTGAAGCTTTCTTT. It is translated as CASSLARLQPNTEAFF. The rearrangement uses TRBV5-4 and TRBJ1-1; D call uncertain. Germline CDR1 and CDR2: SGHNT and YYREEE (reference sequence). The CDR3 totals 16 residues. Trimming cost V 0 bases and J 1 base, with 13 bases left between them. Full variable domain (rest looked up from reference TRBV5-4 and TRBJ1-1): ETGVTQSPTHLIKTRGQQVTLRCSSQSGHNTVSWYQQALGQGPQFIFQYYREEENGRGNFPPRFSGLQFPNYSSELNVNALELDDSALYLCASSLARLQPNTEAFFGQGTRLTVV.

This clone was found once. V and J are TRBV2 and TRBJ2-5; D may be TRBD1 or TRBD2 (5 bases each). The V and J ends lost 10 bases and 2 bases respectively, with 17 bases between them. This CDR3 has 14 residues. Germline V gene data show CDR1 as SNHLY and CDR2 as FYNNEI. The CDR3 coding sequence is TGTGCCACTAGAGGGGCCCGGCAGCAAGAGACCCAGTACTTC. This gives the protein CATRGARQQETQYF.

The CDR3 protein is CASSIGPRDWEQYF. The CDR3 DNA sequence: TGTGCCAGTAGTATAGGACCGAGGGACTGGGAGCAGTACTTC. The chain combines TRBV19 with TRBJ2-7, with TRBD2 as a possible D gene (6 bases). This CDR3 contains 14 residues. The germline V gene encodes CDR1 LNHDA and CDR2 SQIVND (reference sequence). V was cut by 1 base and J by 7 bases, with 14 bases left in between.

V and J are TRBV30 and TRBJ1-2, with D hard to call. V lost 8 bases to trimming and J lost 6 bases, with 25 bases between them. The CDR3 extends over 15 amino acids. Germline CDR1 GTSNPN, CDR2 SVGIG (reference sequence). The CDR3 DNA sequence: TGTGCCGTTAGGGTCGGAGAGGCCATACTCGATGGCTACACCTTC. Translation gives CAVRVGEAILDGYTF. Combining the CDR3 with reference TRBV30 and TRBJ1-2 gives the whole variable domain SQTIHQWPATLVQPVGSPLSLECTVEGTSNPNLYWYRQAAGRGLQLLFYSVGIGQISSEVPQNLSASRPQDRQFILSSKKLLLSDSGFYLCAVRVGEAILDGYTFGSGTRLTVV.

This sequence joins TRBV13 and TRBJ1-2, with D perhaps matching TRBD1 (5 bases). This CDR3 has 16 amino acids. Germline V gene sequence: CDR1 PRHDT, CDR2 FYEKMQ (reference sequence). Trimming shortened V by 1 base and J by 6 bases, and 18 bases separated the two germline ends. This CDR3 is CASSLVVGRAADGYTF. The CDR3 DNA reads TGTGCCAGCAGCTTAGTAGTGGGCAGGGCGGCGGATGGCTACACCTTC.

This chain joins TRBV4-1 and TRBJ2-3; weak D call: TRBD2 (6 bases). Germline V gives CDR1 MGHRA, CDR2 YSYEKL. The V and J ends lost 4 bases and 14 bases respectively, with 16 bases between them. CDR3 size: 12 residues. In DNA, the CDR3 is TGCGCCAGCAGCCCCTCAGCGGGTAGCAGGTATTTT. Protein: CASSPSAGSRYF.

This clone appeared once. The chain carries TRBV6-1 and TRBJ1-5; 7 positions agree with TRBD1. The CDR3 sequence is 15 residues long. The germline CDR1 and CDR2 sequences are MNHNS and SASEGT. After removal of 11 bases from V and 3 bases from J, the junction contained 13 bases not matched to a gene. Here the CDR3 reads CAGTPGTAANQPQHF. CDR3 DNA sequence: TGTGCCGGCACACCCGGGACAGCGGCCAATCAGCCCCAGCATTTT.

The rearrangement joins TRBV6-5 to TRBJ2-2, with D hard to call. The CDR3 runs to 15 residues. Looked up from germline, CDR1 is MNHEY and CDR2 is SVGAGI. The ends were cut back, 5 bases at V and 2 bases at J, with 12 bases in the middle. CDR3 loop: CASSAARSNTGELFF. CDR3 coding DNA: TGTGCCAGCAGTGCCGCTAGAAGTAACACCGGGGAGCTGTTTTTT.

The rearrangement links TRBV4-1 to TRBJ1-2; D is perhaps TRBD1 (5 bases). Germline CDR1 MGHRA, CDR2 YSYEKL. V was trimmed by 4 bases and J by 5 bases, leaving 14 bases between them. The CDR3 sequence is 14 residues long. The CDR3 is CASSPDNSGYGYTF. The CDR3 DNA reads TGCGCCAGCAGCCCGGACAATTCAGGGTATGGCTACACCTTC.

The chain recombines TRBV6-5 with TRBJ1-3; the D is unclear. The CDR3 loop spans 15 amino acids. Trimming pared 0 bases from V and 4 bases from J, leaving 10 bases between. Per the germline V gene, CDR1 is MNHEY and CDR2 is SVGAGI. CDR3: CASSYSSRVGNTIYF. CDR3 nucleotides: TGTGCCAGCAGTTACTCGTCAAGGGTCGGAAACACCATATATTTT.

This clone has a single count. The V gene is TRBV5-5, the J gene TRBJ1-2, with a weak D call TRBD1 (6 bases). The CDR3 is 15 residues long. Trimming removed 2 bases at V and 0 bases at J, with 11 bases between. Looked up from germline, CDR1 is SGHKS and CDR2 is YYEKEE (reference sequence). The CDR3 spells CASSFDRTSNYGYTF. The CDR3 nucleotides read TGTGCCAGCAGCTTCGACAGGACCTCTAACTATGGCTACACCTTC.

The chain uses TRBV27 and TRBJ1-4, with 8 bases matching TRBD1. Germline assignment: CDR1 MNHEY and CDR2 SMNVEV (reference sequence). The CDR3 sequence is 15 residues long. Trimming took 5 bases from V and 2 from J; bases not matched to a gene: 4. In DNA, the CDR3 is TGTGCCAGCAGTCCCTGGACAGGGACTAATGAAAAACTGTTTTTT. It codes for CASSPWTGTNEKLFF.

In its sample, this clone was seen a few times. The rearrangement joins TRBV18 to TRBJ1-2; no firm D call. Per germline, CDR1 KGHSH and CDR2 LQKENI. Between the trimmed V and J ends, which lost 3 bases and 4 bases, there was a span of 18 bases. The length of the CDR3 is 16 residues. CDR3 residues: CASSPGLDFPSYGYTF. CDR3 DNA sequence: TGTGCCAGCTCACCTGGGTTGGATTTCCCTAGCTATGGCTACACCTTC.

The chain uses TRBV7-9 and TRBJ1-3, with D hard to call. Germline-derived CDR1 and CDR2 are SEHNR and FQNEAQ (reference sequence). The ends were cut back, 2 bases at V and 1 base at J, with 21 bases in the middle. The CDR3 extends over 19 amino acids. The CDR3 sequence: CASSLSLVWGEASGNTIYF. The DNA for the CDR3 is TGTGCCAGCAGCTTAAGCCTCGTTTGGGGAGAGGCATCTGGAAACACCATATATTTT.

The chain joins TRBV19 to TRBJ2-1; possible D gene TRBD2, 6 bases. Germline CDR1 reads LNHDA; CDR2 reads SQIVND (reference sequence). Trimming stripped 4 bases from V and 2 bases from J, with 9 bases between. The CDR3 spans 14 residues. CDR3 in amino acids: CASSSGEAYNEQFF. For the CDR3, the DNA is TGTGCCAGTAGTAGCGGGGAAGCCTACAATGAGCAGTTCTTC.

The table lists this clone with a few counts. V is TRBV19 and J is TRBJ1-1; TRBD1 matches 7 bases. Germline assignment: CDR1 LNHDA and CDR2 SQIVND (reference sequence). The junction had 7 bases not matched to a gene; V was cut back by 3 bases and J by 6 bases. This CDR3 comprises 14 residues. This CDR3 reads CASSMGRGSPEAFF. CDR3 nucleotides: TGTGCCAGTAGTATGGGCAGGGGGAGCCCTGAAGCTTTCTTT. Full variable domain (remainder filled in from reference TRBV19 and TRBJ1-1): DGGITQSPKYLFRKEGQNVTLSCEQNLNHDAMYWYRQDPGQGLRLIYYSQIVNDFQKGDIAEGYSVSREKKESFPLTVTSAQKNPTAFYLCASSMGRGSPEAFFGQGTRLTVV.

The chain recombines TRBV11-2 with TRBJ2-7, with D possibly being TRBD2 (7 bases). Germline assignment: CDR1 SGHAT and CDR2 FQNNGV. This CDR3 is 16 amino acids long. The germline V and J ends were trimmed by 4 bases and 2 bases, with 18 bases remaining between them. The chain's CDR3 is CASSSARGEGTYEQYF. CDR3 DNA sequence: TGTGCCAGCAGCTCTGCGAGGGGGGAGGGAACCTACGAGCAGTACTTC.